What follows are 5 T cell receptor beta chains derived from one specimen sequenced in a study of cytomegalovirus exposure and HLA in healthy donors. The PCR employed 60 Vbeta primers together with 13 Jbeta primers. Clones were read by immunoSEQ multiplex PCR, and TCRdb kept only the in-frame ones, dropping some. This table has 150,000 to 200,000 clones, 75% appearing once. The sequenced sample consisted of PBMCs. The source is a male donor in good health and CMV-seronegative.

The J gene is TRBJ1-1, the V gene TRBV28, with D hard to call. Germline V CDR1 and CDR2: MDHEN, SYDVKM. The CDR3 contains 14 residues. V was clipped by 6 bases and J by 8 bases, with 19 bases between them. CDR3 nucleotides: TGTGCCAGCAGGGAATCTCAGGAGGGTGTCGAAGCTTTCTTT. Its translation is CASRESQEGVEAFF.

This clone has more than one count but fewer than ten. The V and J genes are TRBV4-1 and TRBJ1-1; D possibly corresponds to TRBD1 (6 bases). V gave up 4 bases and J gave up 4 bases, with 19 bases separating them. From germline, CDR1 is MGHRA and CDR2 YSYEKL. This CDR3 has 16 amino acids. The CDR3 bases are TGCGCCAGCAGCCGCCCTGGAACAGGGTCTAGCACTGAAGCTTTCTTT. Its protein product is CASSRPGTGSSTEAFF.

This CDR3 reads CASSLSIGQGADNSPLHF. CDR3 coding DNA: TGTGCCAGCAGTTTATCGATAGGACAGGGGGCGGATAATTCACCCCTCCACTTT. The chain joins TRBV27 to TRBJ1-6; TRBD1 agrees at 11 bases. Germline-derived CDR1 and CDR2 are MNHEY and SMNVEV (reference sequence). CDR3 length: 18 amino acids. V gave up 0 bases and J gave up 5 bases; unmatched junction bases: 6.

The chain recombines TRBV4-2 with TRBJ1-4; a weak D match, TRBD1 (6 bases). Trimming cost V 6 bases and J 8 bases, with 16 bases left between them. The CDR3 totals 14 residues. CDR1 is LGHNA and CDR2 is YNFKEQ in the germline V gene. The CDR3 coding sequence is TGTGCCAGCAGTGAACAGGGCTTCGAAGAAAAACTGTTTTTT. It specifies CASSEQGFEEKLFF.

The CDR3 is CAWTSGVGNEQFF. In nucleotides, the CDR3 is TGTGCCTGGACTAGTGGAGTTGGGAATGAGCAGTTCTTC. The V gene is TRBV30, the J gene TRBJ2-1, with unresolved D. Germline V CDR1 and CDR2: GTSNPN, SVGIG (reference sequence). Trimming took 4 bases from V and 7 from J, leaving 14 bases between them. The CDR3 totals 13 residues.